One and the same sample provided the 10 T cell receptor beta chains below, sequenced in a study of OX40 agonist ivuxolimab in advanced cancers. Sequencing used immunoSEQ multiplex PCR; TCRdb keeps in-frame clones, though not all of them. Of some 45,000 clones listed, about 85% are singletons. Sequences were derived from CD4+ or CD8+ T cells sorted from blood, sampled in a trial of the OX40 agonist ivuxolimab. The receptors stem from an adult with an advanced solid tumor such as melanoma, head and neck, liver or kidney cancer.

Only a few counts were recorded for this clone. The chain uses TRBV5-1 and TRBJ1-4; TRBD1 aligns across 7 bases. Germline V gives CDR1 SGHRS, CDR2 YFSETQ. The ends lost 4 bases at V and 2 bases at J; junction bases unmatched: 5. The length of the CDR3 is 15 residues. This CDR3 reads CASSVRGSTNEKLFF. The DNA of the CDR3 is TGCGCCAGCAGCGTCAGGGGGTCGACTAATGAAAAACTGTTTTTT. The whole variable domain, filled in from reference TRBV5-1 and TRBJ1-4, reads KAGVTQTPRYLIKTRGQQVTLSCSPISGHRSVSWYQQTPGQGLQFLFEYFSETQRNKGNFPGRFSGRQFSNSRSEMNVSTLELGDSALYLCASSVRGSTNEKLFFGSGTQLSVL.

The chain has TRBV6-1 and TRBJ1-1; D ambiguous. The CDR3 loop spans 13 amino acids. V was shortened by 6 bases and J by 1 base, with 9 bases between the two germline ends. Germline lookup yields CDR1 MNHNS and CDR2 SASEGT. As DNA, the CDR3 is TGTGCCAGCAGGCGGACGGAGAACACTGAAGCTTTCTTT. Protein: CASRRTENTEAFF.

The rearrangement links TRBV19 to TRBJ1-2; 9 positions agree with TRBD1. V lost 8 bases and J lost 8; bases outside the gene matches: 12. The CDR3 length is 14 residues. CDR1 is LNHDA, CDR2 SQIVND, per germline (reference sequence). CDR3 sequence (DNA): TGTGCCAGTGTTGAACACCGGGACAGGGTAGGCTACACCTTC. It encodes CASVEHRDRVGYTF. The variable domain in full, with the rest retrieved from reference TRBV19 and TRBJ1-2, is DGGITQSPKYLFRKEGQNVTLSCEQNLNHDAMYWYRQDPGQGLRLIYYSQIVNDFQKGDIAEGYSVSREKKESFPLTVTSAQKNPTAFYLCASVEHRDRVGYTFGSGTRLTVV.

V usage is TRBV5-1 and J usage is TRBJ1-4; 7 nucleotides line up with TRBD1. The CDR3 sequence is 14 residues long. V lost 4 bases and J lost 8; bases outside the gene matches: 8. Germline V gene sequence: CDR1 SGHRS, CDR2 YFSETQ. The CDR3 nucleotides read TGCGCCAGCAGCCTATACAGGGGTGGCGAAAAACTGTTTTTT. Translated, it gives CASSLYRGGEKLFF.

The V and J genes are TRBV29-1 and TRBJ2-5, with TRBD1 as a possible D gene (5 bases). There are 16 residues in the CDR3. V lost 3 bases, J lost 5 bases, and 22 bases lay in between. The germline CDR1 and CDR2 sequences are SQVTM and ANQGSEA. The CDR3 DNA sequence: TGCAGCGTTGATCCAAACTCTCAGGGATTTTTGGAGACCCAGTACTTC. It specifies CSVDPNSQGFLETQYF.

The rearrangement joins TRBV9 to TRBJ1-5; D call uncertain. The V end lost 0 bases, the J end lost 5 bases, and 9 bases lay between the germline ends. Germline V gene data show CDR1 as SGDLS and CDR2 as YYNGEE. The CDR3 has 14 residues. The CDR3 nucleotides read TGTGCCAGCAGCGTAGGAGGGTATGATCAGCCCCAGCATTTT. Its translation is CASSVGGYDQPQHF.

The gene calls are TRBV6-6 and TRBJ2-7; D not resolved. Deletions cut 5 bases from V and 0 bases from J, with 5 bases between. This CDR3 spans 12 amino acids. CDR1 MNHNY and CDR2 SVGAGI come from the germline V gene (reference sequence). CDR3 loop: CASSRSSYEQYF. The CDR3 coding sequence is TGTGCCAGCAGTCGTAGCTCCTACGAGCAGTACTTC.

The rearrangement links TRBV28 to TRBJ1-2; the D gene is possibly TRBD1 (5 bases). The V end lost 5 bases, the J end lost 1 base, and 11 bases lay between the germline ends. CDR1 MDHEN and CDR2 SYDVKM come from the germline V gene. The CDR3 is 14 residues long. The CDR3 spells CASSPGAVNYGYTF. The CDR3 DNA reads as TGTGCCAGCAGTCCCGGGGCCGTTAACTATGGCTACACCTTC.

The genes are TRBV6-5 and TRBJ2-5, with 10 bases fitting TRBD2. After removal of 8 bases from V and 0 bases from J, the junction contained 6 bases not matched to a gene. The CDR3 spans 15 residues. Per the germline V gene, CDR1 is MNHEY and CDR2 is SVGAGI. In DNA form, the CDR3 reads TGTGCCAGCTCAGCGGGAGGGAGGTACCAAGAGACCCAGTACTTC. As protein: CASSAGGRYQETQYF.

This chain connects TRBV30 to TRBJ1-6; possibly TRBD1 for D (5 bases). Germline V CDR1 and CDR2: GTSNPN, SVGIG (reference sequence). The ends were cut back, 1 base at V and 10 bases at J, with 17 bases in the middle. This CDR3 contains 15 residues. CDR3 nucleotide sequence: TGTGCCTGGAGTGCCGGGACGGTACGAGTATCACCCCTCCACTTT. As protein: CAWSAGTVRVSPLHF. The whole variable domain, filled in from reference TRBV30 and TRBJ1-6, reads SQTIHQWPATLVQPVGSPLSLECTVEGTSNPNLYWYRQAAGRGLQLLFYSVGIGQISSEVPQNLSASRPQDRQFILSSKKLLLSDSGFYLCAWSAGTVRVSPLHFGNGTRLTVT.